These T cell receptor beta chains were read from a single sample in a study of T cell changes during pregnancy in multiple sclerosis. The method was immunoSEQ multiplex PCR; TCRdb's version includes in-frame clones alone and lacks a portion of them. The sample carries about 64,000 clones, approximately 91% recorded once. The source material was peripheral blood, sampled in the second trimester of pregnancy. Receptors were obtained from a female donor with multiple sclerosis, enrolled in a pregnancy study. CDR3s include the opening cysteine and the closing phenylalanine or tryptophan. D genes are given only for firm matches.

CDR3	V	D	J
CASSQRMGAGYGYTF	TRBV5-5	.	TRBJ1-2
CASSFYAGELFF	TRBV7-9	.	TRBJ2-2
CASSESDRGPREQYF	TRBV6-1	TRBD1	TRBJ2-7
CASSLGGFGNTIYF	TRBV28	.	TRBJ1-3
CASSLGSGGNYNEQFF	TRBV7-9	TRBD2	TRBJ2-1
CASSARTGEQYF	TRBV11-2	TRBD1	TRBJ2-7
CASSQDRGGSLFF	TRBV4-1	.	TRBJ1-4
CASSLTGVGSYEQYF	TRBV7-2	TRBD1	TRBJ2-7
CASSSSQVTQPQHF	TRBV7-8	.	TRBJ1-5
CASRQNGVTEAFF	TRBV19	.	TRBJ1-1
CASSTNPNTEAFF	TRBV11-2	.	TRBJ1-1